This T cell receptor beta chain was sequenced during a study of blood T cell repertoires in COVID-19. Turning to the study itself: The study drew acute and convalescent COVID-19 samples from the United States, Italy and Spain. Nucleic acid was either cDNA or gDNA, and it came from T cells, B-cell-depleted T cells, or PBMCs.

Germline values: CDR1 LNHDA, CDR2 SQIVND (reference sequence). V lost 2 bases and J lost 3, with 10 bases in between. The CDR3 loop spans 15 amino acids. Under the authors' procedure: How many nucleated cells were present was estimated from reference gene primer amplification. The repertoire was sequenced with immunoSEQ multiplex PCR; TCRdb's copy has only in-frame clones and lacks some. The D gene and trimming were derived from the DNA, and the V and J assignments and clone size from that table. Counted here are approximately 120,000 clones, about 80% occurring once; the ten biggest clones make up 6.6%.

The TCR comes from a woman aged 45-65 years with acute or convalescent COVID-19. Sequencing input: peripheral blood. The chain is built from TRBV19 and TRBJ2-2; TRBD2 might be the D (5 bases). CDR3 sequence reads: CASSIPGVHTGELFF. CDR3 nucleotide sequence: TGTGCCAGTAGTATACCCGGGGTACACACCGGGGAGCTGTTTTTT.